These 29 T cell receptor beta chains were all obtained from the same sample, sequenced in a study of blood T cell repertoires in COVID-19. The assay was immunoSEQ multiplex PCR, and TCRdb's table has in-frame clones only and misses some. The table lists fewer than 250,000 clones, under 80% of them singletons. Sequenced input: peripheral blood. The source is a woman between 50 and 59 years old with acute or convalescent COVID-19.

This clone has more than one count but fewer than ten. The chain carries TRBV29-1 and TRBJ1-1; TRBD1 matches at 9 bases. Unmatched junction bases numbered 5, after V lost 2 bases and J lost 4 bases. This CDR3 has 14 residues. Germline V CDR1 and CDR2: SQVTM, ANQGSEA. CDR3 sequence (DNA): TGCAGCGTTGAATATGTGACAGGGGGCACTGAAGCTTTCTTT. Protein product: CSVEYVTGGTEAFF.

A single count supports this clone. This chain links TRBV29-1 with TRBJ1-2; TRBD1 matches at 10 bases. CDR3 length: 14 amino acids. V trimming: 7 bases; J trimming: 6 bases; junction bases outside the gene matches: 11. Germline lookup yields CDR1 SQVTM and CDR2 ANQGSEA. The CDR3 loop is CSANPDRGRDGYTF. The CDR3 coding sequence is TGCAGCGCCAATCCGGACAGGGGGAGGGATGGCTACACCTTC.

V and J are TRBV9 and TRBJ2-1; 9 bases match TRBD2. This CDR3 has 15 amino acids. With 6 bases clipped from V and 2 bases from J, the junction kept 6 bases outside the gene matches. Germline V gene data show CDR1 as SGDLS and CDR2 as YYNGEE. The CDR3 nucleotides are TGTGCCAGCAACCAAGCGGGAGGCACCTACAATGAGCAGTTCTTC. Its protein product is CASNQAGGTYNEQFF.

V usage is TRBV10-1 and J usage is TRBJ1-3, with no clear D. The CDR3 length is 13 residues. Germline V CDR1 and CDR2: WNHNN, SYGVQD (reference sequence). V lost 6 bases to trimming and J lost 2 bases, with 8 bases between them. The CDR3 is CASREGAGNTIYF. The CDR3 DNA is TGCGCCAGCAGGGAAGGAGCTGGAAACACCATATATTTT.

The gene calls are TRBV25-1 and TRBJ1-4; 7 bases fit TRBD1. Germline V gene data show CDR1 as MGHDK and CDR2 as SYGVNS. The CDR3 runs 15 residues. V was clipped by 6 bases and J by 5 bases; unmatched bases: 9. The CDR3 DNA reads as TGTGCCAGCAGAGAAGGTACAGGGGCGAATGAAAAACTGTTTTTT. Its protein product is CASREGTGANEKLFF. Based on the CDR3 plus reference TRBV25-1 and TRBJ1-4, the full variable domain is EADIYQTPRYLVIGTGKKITLECSQTMGHDKMYWYQQDPGMELHLIHYSYGVNSTEKGDLSSESTVSRIRTEHFPLTLESARPSHTSQYLCASREGTGANEKLFFGSGTQLSVL.

The CDR3 DNA is TGTGCCAGCTCACCACGAGTCCCCACCTCTGGAAACACCATATATTTT. It codes for CASSPRVPTSGNTIYF. The rearrangement uses TRBV18 and TRBJ1-3; D is uncertain. Germline CDR1 and CDR2: KGHSH and LQKENI. Trimming removed 1 base from V and 0 bases from J, with 10 bases in between. This CDR3 contains 16 residues.

The chain combines TRBV7-2 with TRBJ1-1; the match to TRBD1 covers 7 bases. Germline loops: CDR1 SGHTA, CDR2 FQGNSA. The CDR3 has 13 amino acids. Trimming took 11 bases from V and 9 from J; bases not matched to a gene: 15. This chain's CDR3 is CAGTGTDETKAFF. The CDR3 DNA is TGTGCCGGAACCGGGACAGATGAGACCAAAGCTTTCTTT. The entire variable domain, with the rest obtained from reference TRBV7-2 and TRBJ1-1, is as follows: GAGVSQSPSNKVTEKGKDVELRCDPISGHTALYWYRQSLGQGLEFLIYFQGNSAPDKSGLPSDRFSAERTGGSVSTLTIQRTQQEDSAVYLCAGTGTDETKAFFGQGTRLTVV.

The rearrangement links TRBV6-5 to TRBJ1-1, with TRBD1 as a possible D gene (5 bases). CDR3 length: 14 amino acids. Germline V lookup: CDR1 MNHEY, CDR2 SVGAGI. V was pared by 11 bases and J by 1 base, with 17 bases between. The CDR3 bases are TGTGCCGCAAGGGGAGGGGCCGGGAACACTGAAGCTTTCTTT. Translated, it gives CAARGGAGNTEAFF.

The rearrangement links TRBV6-6 to TRBJ2-2; 10 bases agree with TRBD2. Germline CDR1 reads MNHNY; CDR2 reads SVGAGI (reference sequence). CDR3 size: 17 residues. Losses at the gene ends were 5 bases for V and 5 bases for J; bases not matched to a gene: 11. The DNA for the CDR3 is TGTGCCAGCAGTCGAGCCTTAGCGGGGGGACGGACCGGGGAGCTGTTTTTT. Protein product: CASSRALAGGRTGELFF.

V gene TRBV30 combines with J gene TRBJ2-3; D is perhaps TRBD1 (6 bases). The V gene's germline CDR1 is GTSNPN and CDR2 SVGIG (reference sequence). The V end was cut by 3 bases, the J end by 4 bases, with 14 bases between. CDR3 length equals 14 residues. For the CDR3, the DNA is TGTGCCTGGAGGGGGCGAGGGGGTGCAGATACGCAGTATTTT. Its translation: CAWRGRGGADTQYF.

The V and J genes are TRBV4-1 and TRBJ2-3; 12 positions agree with TRBD2. The CDR3 extends over 17 amino acids. The germline V gene has CDR1 MGHRA and CDR2 YSYEKL. Trimming took 4 bases from V and 2 from J; bases not matched to a gene: 7. The CDR3: CASSLSGTSGFTDTQYF. The CDR3 nucleotides are TGCGCCAGCAGCCTTTCCGGGACTAGCGGGTTCACAGATACGCAGTATTTT.

Note on this clone: The same CDR3 can be traced to other DNA sequences in this sample. The chain carries TRBV6-2 or TRBV6-3 and TRBJ2-3; 8 bases line up with TRBD1. V dropped 4 bases and J dropped 3; count of bases not matched to a gene: 6. CDR1 and CDR2 (germline): MNHEY, SVGEGT. CDR3 length: 15 amino acids. In DNA form, the CDR3 reads TGTGCCAGCAGTTCCGGGACAGGTCTGACAGATACGCAGTATTTT. Translation: CASSSGTGLTDTQYF.

V and J are TRBV6-2 or TRBV6-3 and TRBJ2-3, with D perhaps TRBD2 (5 bases). Germline CDR1 MNHEY, CDR2 SVGEGT. This CDR3 contains 11 residues. V lost 6 bases and J 6 bases, leaving 7 bases between the germline ends. The DNA for the CDR3 is TGTGCCAGCAGCCGGAGGGATACGCAGTATTTT. Amino acid sequence: CASSRRDTQYF.

This clone was counted a single time. The chain combines TRBV15 with TRBJ2-3; 8 nucleotides align to TRBD1. In germline, CDR1 is LNHNV, CDR2 YYDKDF (reference sequence). The CDR3 covers 15 residues. J lost 2 bases, V lost 2 bases, and 3 bases had no gene match. The CDR3 loop reads CATSRPDRDTDTQYF. The DNA of the CDR3 is TGTGCCACCAGCAGACCGGACAGGGACACAGATACGCAGTATTTT. Looking up the rest from reference TRBV15 and TRBJ2-3 gives the full variable domain: DAMVIQNPRYQVTQFGKPVTLSCSQTLNHNVMYWYQQKSSQAPKLLFHYYDKDFNNEADTPDNFQSRRPNTSFCFLDIRSPGLGDTAMYLCATSRPDRDTDTQYFGPGTRLTVL.

This rearrangement joins TRBV7-8 to TRBJ2-3, with D perhaps TRBD1 (6 bases). This CDR3 contains 14 residues. Deletions cut 5 bases from V and 2 bases from J, with 11 bases between. Per germline, CDR1 SGHVS and CDR2 FQNEAQ. The CDR3 DNA follows: TGTGCCAGCAGCCCCGGGGACATCACAGATACGCAGTATTTT. It specifies CASSPGDITDTQYF.

V and J are TRBV21-1 and TRBJ2-1; the table gives TRBD2 as D, unverified against the DNA. TRBV21-1 corresponds to a pseudogene. The CDR3 loop spans 14 amino acids. The CDR3 DNA reads TGTGCCAGCAGAACAGCGGGAGTCTACAATGAGCAGTTCTTC. Translation gives CASRTAGVYNEQFF.

The chain employs TRBV6-6 and TRBJ1-5, with D perhaps TRBD1 (6 bases). V gave up 5 bases and J gave up 6 bases, with 17 bases separating them. This CDR3 region has 15 residues. Germline lookup yields CDR1 MNHNY and CDR2 SVGAGI (reference sequence). The DNA of the CDR3 is TGTGCCAGCAGTCCCCGGGGGGGGGCGGGTCAGCCCCAGCATTTT. Translating it yields CASSPRGGAGQPQHF.

The sample holds a few counts of this clone. This chain connects TRBV19 to TRBJ2-7, with 9 bases matching TRBD2. Losses at the gene ends were 4 bases for V and 3 bases for J; bases not matched to a gene: 7. CDR1 is LNHDA, CDR2 SQIVND, per germline (reference sequence). The CDR3 spans 15 residues. The CDR3 sequence is CASSTRLAENYEQYF. The CDR3 DNA is TGTGCCAGTAGTACAAGACTAGCGGAGAACTACGAGCAGTACTTC. The full variable domain, its missing parts supplied by reference TRBV19 and TRBJ2-7, is DGGITQSPKYLFRKEGQNVTLSCEQNLNHDAMYWYRQDPGQGLRLIYYSQIVNDFQKGDIAEGYSVSREKKESFPLTVTSAQKNPTAFYLCASSTRLAENYEQYFGPGTRLTVT.

This clone was counted between two and nine times. The chain uses TRBV12-3 or TRBV12-4 and TRBJ1-5; D unresolved. CDR3 size: 13 residues. V was shortened by 10 bases and J by 0 bases, with 10 bases between the two germline ends. The CDR3 protein is CATGESSNQPQHF. The CDR3 DNA sequence: TGTGCCACCGGGGAGAGTAGCAATCAGCCCCAGCATTTT.

This clone is a singleton in its sample. The chain employs TRBV7-9 and TRBJ2-5; 10 bases fit TRBD1. The V gene end was trimmed by 5 bases and the J gene end by 5 bases; junction bases not matched to a gene: 5. The CDR3 covers 14 residues. The germline CDR1 and CDR2 sequences are SEHNR and FQNEAQ (reference sequence). In DNA form, the CDR3 reads TGTGCCAGCAGCCGGGACAGGGGCAGGGAGACCCAGTACTTC. Its translation: CASSRDRGRETQYF.

In DNA form, the CDR3 reads TGTGCCAGCAGTCCGGGGACAGGTGGAACCTACGAGCAGTACTTC. Residues: CASSPGTGGTYEQYF. The V and J genes are TRBV28 and TRBJ2-7; 8 nucleotides match TRBD1. The germline gives CDR1 MDHEN, CDR2 SYDVKM. With 5 bases clipped from V and 2 bases from J, the junction kept 8 bases outside the gene matches. This CDR3 region has 15 residues.

The chain recombines TRBV7-2 with TRBJ1-4, with no clear D. The CDR3 loop spans 14 amino acids. Germline CDR1 and CDR2: SGHTA and FQGNSA. V was pared by 2 bases and J by 5 bases, with 9 bases between. The CDR3 DNA reads as TGTGCCAGCAGCTTATGGACTTCCAATGAAAAACTGTTTTTT. Its translation is CASSLWTSNEKLFF.

This clone came up a few times. The V and J genes are TRBV7-7 and TRBJ2-1, with 15 bases matching TRBD2. Trimming removed 5 bases from V and 5 bases from J; junction bases left unmatched: 13. This CDR3 comprises 19 residues. The germline CDR1 and CDR2 sequences are SSHAT and FNYEAQ (reference sequence). The CDR3 nucleotides are TGTGCCAGCAGCCGCCTTCGGACTAGCGGGAGGGCTGGGAACAATGAGCAGTTCTTC. This sequence encodes CASSRLRTSGRAGNNEQFF. The whole variable domain, filled in from reference TRBV7-7 and TRBJ2-1, reads GAGVSQSPRYKVTKRGQDVTLRCDPISSHATLYWYQQALGQGPEFLTYFNYEAQPDKSGLPSDRFSAERPEGSISTLTIQRTEQRDSAMYRCASSRLRTSGRAGNNEQFFGPGTRLTVL.

The V and J genes are TRBV9 and TRBJ2-1, with 12 positions matching TRBD2. Germline assignment: CDR1 SGDLS and CDR2 YYNGEE. The trim removed 0 bases at V and 4 bases at J, leaving 14 bases unmatched. CDR3 length: 20 amino acids. CDR3: CASSVGPSGRASVGYNEQFF. For the CDR3, the DNA is TGTGCCAGCAGCGTAGGTCCTAGCGGGAGGGCATCGGTGGGATACAATGAGCAGTTCTTC.

This clone was detected many times. This chain joins TRBV4-1 and TRBJ1-1, with a tentative D call TRBD1 (5 bases). CDR3 length: 14 residues. Germline CDR1 reads MGHRA; CDR2 reads YSYEKL. Trimming took off 5 bases at V and 4 bases at J, with 14 bases between the two ends. Here the CDR3 DNA reads TGCGCCAGCAGCGGTCCGACAGTCGGCACTGAAGCTTTCTTT. Its protein is CASSGPTVGTEAFF.

V usage is TRBV7-6 and J usage is TRBJ2-6; D call uncertain. The germline gives CDR1 SGHVS, CDR2 FNYEAQ. V was clipped by 9 bases and J by 15 bases, with 12 bases between them. This CDR3 region has 10 residues. CDR3 DNA sequence: TGTGCCAGTGGGCCAGTGGACCTGACTTTC. Its protein is CASGPVDLTF. The full variable domain, rest sourced from reference TRBV7-6 and TRBJ2-6, is GAGVSQSPRYKVTKRGQDVALRCDPISGHVSLYWYRQALGQGPEFLTYFNYEAQQDKSGLPNDRFSAERPEGSISTLTIQRTEQRDSAMYRCASGPVDLTFGAGSRLTVL.

This rearrangement joins TRBV27 to TRBJ2-4; TRBD2 is a possible D gene (6 bases). Between the trimmed V and J ends, which lost 5 bases and 3 bases, there was a span of 11 bases. Per the germline V gene, CDR1 is MNHEY and CDR2 is SMNVEV (reference sequence). This CDR3 spans 14 amino acids. CDR3 sequence reads: CASSPLGGKNIQYF. The CDR3 DNA follows: TGTGCCAGCAGTCCTCTCGGGGGCAAAAACATTCAGTACTTC.

The chain is built from TRBV29-1 and TRBJ2-1, with D unclear. V gave up 7 bases and J gave up 10 bases, with 17 bases separating them. The CDR3 is 12 residues long. Germline-derived CDR1 and CDR2 are SQVTM and ANQGSEA. CDR3 nucleotides: TGCAGCGGGAGAGGATCGTCTCGGGAGCAGTTCTTC. Its protein is CSGRGSSREQFF.

The rearrangement links TRBV15 to TRBJ1-1; TRBD1 matches at 7 bases. The CDR3 spans 12 residues. The germline V gene has CDR1 LNHNV and CDR2 YYDKDF (reference sequence). V dropped 5 bases and J dropped 6; count of bases not matched to a gene: 3. CDR3 residues: CATSSGTAEAFF. The CDR3 DNA sequence: TGTGCCACCAGCTCTGGGACAGCTGAAGCTTTCTTT.